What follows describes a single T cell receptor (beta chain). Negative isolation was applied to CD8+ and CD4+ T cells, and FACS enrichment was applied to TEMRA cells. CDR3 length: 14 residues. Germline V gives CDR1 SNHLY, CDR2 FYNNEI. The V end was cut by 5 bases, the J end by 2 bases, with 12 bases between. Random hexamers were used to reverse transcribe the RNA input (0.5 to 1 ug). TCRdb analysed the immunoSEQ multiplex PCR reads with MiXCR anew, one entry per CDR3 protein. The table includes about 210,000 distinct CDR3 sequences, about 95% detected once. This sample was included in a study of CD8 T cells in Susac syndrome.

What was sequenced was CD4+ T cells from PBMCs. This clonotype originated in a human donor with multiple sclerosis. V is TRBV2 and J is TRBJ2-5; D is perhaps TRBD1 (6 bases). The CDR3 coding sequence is TGTGCCAGCAGTTATAGGACAGATCAAGAGACCCAGTACTTC. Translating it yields CASSYRTDQETQYF.